This entry describes one TCR beta chain. Its target is not known. This specimen belongs to a study of vaccination effects on CD4 cells after COVID-19. Produced via immunoSEQ multiplex PCR; TCRdb's table is partial and in-frame only. The sample includes 70,000 or so clones, roughly 73% of them seen just once. The CDR3 has 14 amino acids. Germline CDR1 SGHAT, CDR2 FQNNGV. V lost 5 bases and J lost 0, with 9 bases in between. CD4+ T cell isolation took place after nine to eleven days of culture. Participants got two doses of BNT162b2 or mRNA-1273 vaccine. Vaccine recipients, nucleocapsid antibody negative, had no prior SARS-CoV-2 infection. Regarding the study as a whole: Clones from infection and from vaccination both contracted markedly late after vaccination. Early post-infection timepoints were absent, and convalescent patients were few.

This clonotype originated in a human donor who received a COVID-19 vaccine. The material sequenced was CD4+ T cells from PBMCs cultured without peptide, taken after COVID-19 vaccination. This chain connects TRBV11-2 to TRBJ2-3; TRBD2 is a possible D gene (6 bases). CDR3: CASSPGVSTDTQYF. The CDR3, as DNA: TGTGCCAGCAGCCCGGGGGTTAGCACAGATACGCAGTATTTT.